Presented here are 10 T cell receptor beta chains from one specimen sequenced in a study of blood T cells in healthy people across ages. A second about 6 to 12 cycle PCR used barcoded and J-beta primers. TCRdb analysed the 5' RACE reads with MiXCR anew, one entry per CDR3 protein. The repertoire holds about 900,000 distinct CDR3 sequences, with roughly 60% as singletons. Sample: blood. The receptors were sampled from a man aged 25 to 40 in good health.

This clonotype was seen only a few times. The chain joins TRBV6-1 to TRBJ1-6; D possibly corresponds to TRBD1 (5 bases). The germline gives CDR1 MNHNS, CDR2 SASEGT. V lost 8 bases and J 8 bases, leaving 22 bases between the germline ends. CDR3 length: 16 residues. The CDR3 sequence is CASERGGGAADSPLHF. CDR3 nucleotide sequence: TGTGCCAGCGAAAGGGGAGGAGGGGCGGCTGATTCACCCCTCCACTTT.

This clonotype was recorded a few times. The CDR3 protein is CASRGLAHYEQYF. The CDR3 DNA sequence: TGTGCCAGCAGGGGACTAGCGCACTACGAGCAGTACTTC. V gene TRBV2 combines with J gene TRBJ2-7; 10 nucleotides line up with TRBD2. Per the germline V gene, CDR1 is SNHLY and CDR2 is FYNNEI. This CDR3 comprises 13 residues. The V segment lost 6 bases and the J segment 3 bases; nucleotides outside the gene matches: 2.

The genes are TRBV6-6 and TRBJ1-5; 9 positions match TRBD1. CDR1 is MNHNY and CDR2 is SVGAGI in the germline V gene (reference sequence). The CDR3 sequence is 14 residues long. V lost 7 bases and J lost 5; bases outside the gene matches: 6. The DNA of the CDR3 is TGTGCCAGCACTAAGGGACAGGGCGATCAGCCCCAGCATTTT. It is translated as CASTKGQGDQPQHF.

This chain connects TRBV4-2 to TRBJ2-3; D call uncertain. The CDR3 is made up of 14 amino acids. V lost 0 bases and J 3 bases, leaving 7 bases between the germline ends. CDR1 and CDR2 (germline): LGHNA, YNFKEQ. The CDR3 region has the DNA TGTGCCAGCAGCCAAGATATACGAACAGATACGCAGTATTTT. It translates to CASSQDIRTDTQYF.

This clonotype was detected a few times. The chain links TRBV20-1 to TRBJ1-2; D is unresolved. Deletions cut 0 bases from V and 6 bases from J, with 11 bases between. Germline values: CDR1 DFQATT, CDR2 SNEGSKA (reference sequence). The CDR3 contains 13 residues. CDR3: CSARDPSLDGYTF. Here the CDR3 DNA reads TGCAGTGCTAGAGATCCCTCCCTTGATGGCTACACCTTC.

The table lists this clonotype with a count of one. The chain links TRBV4-2 to TRBJ1-2; D possibly corresponds to TRBD1 (5 bases). Germline V gives CDR1 LGHNA, CDR2 YNFKEQ. V was trimmed by 2 bases and J by 8 bases, leaving 12 bases between them. The CDR3 is 13 amino acids. DNA for the CDR3: TGTGCCAGCAGCCAACAGGGATCCGAGGGCTACACCTTC. This gives the protein CASSQQGSEGYTF.

The rearrangement joins TRBV4-3 to TRBJ2-3; D is tentatively TRBD1 or TRBD2 (6 bases each). The length of the CDR3 is 15 residues. V was trimmed by 4 bases and J by 3 bases, leaving 14 bases between them. The germline CDR1 and CDR2 sequences are LGHNA and YSLEER. CDR3 region: CASSLLRGTTDTQYF. CDR3 nucleotide sequence: TGCGCCAGCAGCCTACTTCGGGGGACAACAGATACGCAGTATTTT.

The chain couples TRBV7-9 to TRBJ1-5; D is ambiguous. The V end lost 1 base, the J end lost 5 bases, and 6 bases lay between the germline ends. There are 13 residues in the CDR3. Germline V CDR1 and CDR2: SEHNR, FQNEAQ (reference sequence). CDR3 loop: CASSLEGYQPQHF. DNA of the CDR3: TGTGCCAGCAGCTTAGAGGGCTATCAGCCCCAGCATTTT. Using reference TRBV7-9 and TRBJ1-5 for the parts outside the CDR3, the full variable domain is DTGVSQNPRHKITKRGQNVTFRCDPISEHNRLYWYRQTLGQGPEFLTYFQNEAQLEKSRLLSDRFSAERPKGSFSTLEIQRTEQGDSAMYLCASSLEGYQPQHFGDGTRLSIL.

The chain is built from TRBV29-1 and TRBJ1-2; tentatively, D is TRBD1 (5 bases). The V and J ends lost 2 bases and 7 bases respectively, with 14 bases between them. The CDR3 is 13 residues long. The germline V gene has CDR1 SQVTM and CDR2 ANQGSEA. In nucleotides, the CDR3 is TGCAGCGTTGAAAGAGGGTTGGGGGGTGGCTACACCTTC. Protein: CSVERGLGGGYTF. Using reference TRBV29-1 and TRBJ1-2 for the parts outside the CDR3, the full variable domain is SAVISQKPSRDICQRGTSLTIQCQVDSQVTMMFWYRQQPGQSLTLIATANQGSEATYESGFVIDKFPISRPNLTFSTLTVSNMSPEDSSIYLCSVERGLGGGYTFGSGTRLTVV.

The gene calls are TRBV28 and TRBJ1-2; tentative D call: TRBD1 (5 bases). Germline CDR1 reads MDHEN; CDR2 reads SYDVKM. The germline V and J ends were trimmed by 7 bases and 6 bases, with 18 bases remaining between them. CDR3 length: 14 residues. DNA for the CDR3: TGTGCCAGCATCTTCGAACCGGGGACTCATGGCTACACCTTC. It translates to CASIFEPGTHGYTF.